Below, one T cell receptor beta chain is given with its context. This clone was counted a single time. Its antigen remains unidentified. No clone much larger than this one lies a single base away; base qualities are absent. The sample belongs to a study of a mutant IDH1 vaccine in newly diagnosed glioma listed by TCRdb under 2021. For the study in its entirety: Vaccination was initiated 4-6 weeks after radiotherapy alone, or concurrently with temozolomide cycles in the chemotherapy-containing groups. The roughly 30 treated patients were approximately 60% male and roughly 40% female, with a mean age of around 40 years. Prior to enrollment, patients had been given standard therapy consisting of radiotherapy alone, temozolomide alone, or radiochemotherapy with temozolomide, with the combination given to most patients. Visit V12 was the week-35 safety follow-up and visit V13 was the week-47 end of study. Peripheral blood was drawn at six visits: V03 (baseline), V05, V07, V10, V12 and V13. For exploratory analyses, longitudinal TCRB deep sequencing was carried out in about 25 treated patients wherever samples were available.

Taken with the paper, the label for time point translates to: week 47, end of study. A 20-mer mutant IDH1 peptide at 300 micrograms in Montanide made up each vaccine dose, which was injected subcutaneously together with topical imiquimod. Across visits V03 through V10, patients got a total of eight vaccinations, given in weeks 1, 3, 5, 7, 11, 15, 19 and 23. All donors had newly diagnosed IDH1-mutant astrocytomas of WHO grade 3 or 4 that showed loss of nuclear ATRX. The samples were drawn from NOA16, a multicentre, single-arm, open-label phase I trial in Germany that tested a mutant IDH1 peptide vaccine in humans for the first time. The DNeasy Blood and Tissue Kit was used to extract genomic DNA from EDTA blood for TCRB sequencing. Findings and caveats that apply to the study as a whole: The authors noted that analyses of patient blood samples could not be reproduced because of sample limitations. Vaccine-induced immune responses across multiple MHC alleles were detected in over 80% of patients. Changes in the top peripheral T cell clonotypes picked up by TCRB sequencing did not appear to be linked to pseudoprogression. Selection of PBMC samples for TCRB deep sequencing was based on availability.

The germline ends are 15 bases apart after V is trimmed by 5 bases and J by 7 bases. Its CDR3 holds 13 amino acids, cysteine through phenylalanine. Only the CDR3 DNA is retained, 39 bases long and in frame from the first base. The germline V gene provides CDR1 SQVTM and CDR2 ANQGSEA. The method behind the library was the immunoSEQ multiplex PCR assay. The hsTCRB Kit was used according to the manufacturer's protocol to amplify rearranged TCR beta chain sequences. An Illumina MiSeq was used to sequence the TCRB libraries. The original methods were these. Demultiplexing, trimming and gene mapping were performed with the kit vendor's proprietary platform. TCRdb mirrors the immuneACCESS table, restricted to in-frame sequences. Some clones are absent from its copies; in checked studies, under half trace to an unresolved V gene, and the reason for the others is unknown. That table is the source of V, J and clone size, and D and trimming were worked out from the DNA. This sample lists almost 25,000 clones; roughly 87% were detected once. 3% to 4% of the sample is held by the ten biggest clonotypes.

This receptor was obtained from a man aged 40-49 years with glioma. Some clones in this sample may be carry-over from other donors' samples. The sample in question was PBMCs, obtained from a glioma patient whose treatment included an IDH1 peptide vaccine. The V gene is TRBV29-1 and the J gene is TRBJ1-5; 6 matching bases give a weak D call of TRBD1. The sequenced DNA: TGCAGCGTTTCACAGGGTTTCGCGCAGCCCCAGCATTTT. It translates as CSVSQGFAQPQHF.